What follows is one TCR beta chain and its context. Its antigen remains unknown. CDR3 length: 14 residues. The germline CDR1 and CDR2 sequences are SEHNR and FQNEAQ (reference sequence). The V gene end was trimmed by 4 bases and the J gene end by 2 bases; junction bases not matched to a gene: 3. A universal primer site arose from template switching, and cDNA bore unique molecular identifiers. TCRdb re-analysed the 5' RACE reads in MiXCR, keeping a single row per CDR3 protein. There are 500,000 or so distinct CDR3 sequences in the sample; approximately 15% occur only once, and about 0.54% lies in the top ten. This sample is part of a study of identical twins. Findings and limits, study-wide: For monozygotic twins, models underestimated out-of-frame TCR alpha sharing.

A further study also used this sample, focusing on yellow fever vaccine responses in identical twins.

The TCR comes from a woman aged 18-29 years in good health. Sequencing was carried out using CD4+ T cells sorted from blood. The chain uses TRBV7-9 and TRBJ2-3; 7 bases line up with TRBD1. The CDR3 nucleotides are TGTGCCAGCAGCTGGGGACAGACCACAGATACGCAGTATTTT. Protein sequence: CASSWGQTTDTQYF.